This T cell receptor (beta chain) derives from a study of regulatory T cells in long-lasting Graves disease. Whole-study findings and limits: Persistent disease was associated with favored TRBV28 usage and with favored use of TRBJ1-2 and TRBJ2-5. A greater number of public clonotypes (around 3,000) was shared by persistent patients than by new patients (roughly 930).

The length of the CDR3 is 16 residues. The germline gives CDR1 LGHNA, CDR2 YSLEER. V lost 0 bases, J lost 4 bases, and 5 bases stayed unmatched. On this clonotype itself: What it binds is not known.

Time point given: newly diagnosed GD, antithyroid drugs for less than 3 months. Researchers made the TCR library from RNA that was extracted from PBMCs. TCR beta libraries were built with iRepertoire HTBI primers and Arm-PCR of CDR3 regions. MiXCR, applied by TCRdb to the multiplex PCR reads, yields one record per CDR3 protein. The sample consists of roughly 420,000 distinct CDR3 sequences, around 17% of them appearing once. The sample was also reused in another study, on T cells in Graves' hyperthyroidism and ophthalmopathy.

This sequence was found in a woman in her 30s with Graves disease. The chain has TRBV4-3 and TRBJ2-5, with 10 bases fitting TRBD2. The sequenced sample was peripheral blood mononuclear cells (PBMCs), obtained at new diagnosis, from a patient treated with antithyroid drugs. The CDR3, as DNA: TGCGCCAGCAGCCAAGATCCAAGCGGGAGGGGAGAGACCCAGTACTTC. As protein: CASSQDPSGRGETQYF.